This entry features one T cell receptor (beta chain) sequence. The sample comes from a study of blood T cell repertoires in COVID-19. Using immunoSEQ multiplex PCR, the repertoire was profiled, and TCRdb retains in-frame clones only, with some absent. The sample lists under 200,000 clones, roughly 80% occurring once. The CDR3 covers 15 residues. Germline CDR1 is MNHNS and CDR2 is SASEGT. V gave up 1 base and J gave up 2 bases, with 9 bases separating them. The TCR comes from a man between 65 and 79 years old with acute or convalescent COVID-19. The chain couples TRBV6-1 to TRBJ2-1, with a tentative D call TRBD1 (5 bases). Sample: peripheral blood. CDR3 nucleotides: TGTGCCAGCAGTGAAGATCTGGGGCCCTACAATGAGCAGTTCTTC. Amino acids: CASSEDLGPYNEQFF.